A single sample is the source of the 18 T cell receptor beta chains below, sequenced in a study of blood T cell repertoires in COVID-19. Sequencing was performed with immunoSEQ multiplex PCR; in TCRdb, only in-frame clones are kept and a portion is missing. The sample has 430,000 or so clones, roughly 89% seen once; the top ten hold 0.8% to 1%. The specimen was peripheral blood. These receptors all stem from a man aged 18-30 years with COVID-19, enrolled during active disease.

The chain has TRBV6-1 and TRBJ1-5, with TRBD1 identical over 7 bases. The CDR3 sequence is 17 residues long. Per the germline V gene, CDR1 is MNHNS and CDR2 is SASEGT. V trimming: 2 bases; J trimming: 5 bases; junction bases outside the gene matches: 12. The CDR3 nucleotides are TGTGCCAGCAGTGAAACGGTCCGACAGGGAAGGGATCAGCCCCAGCATTTT. It specifies CASSETVRQGRDQPQHF.

This chain uses TRBV24-1 with TRBJ2-3; TRBD2 might be the D (5 bases). The CDR3 is 16 residues long. The germline V gene encodes CDR1 KGHDR and CDR2 SFDVKD. V gave up 4 bases and J gave up 2 bases, with 15 bases separating them. The CDR3 DNA sequence: TGTGCCACCAGTGACATCGGACTCACGACCACAGATACGCAGTATTTT. Residues: CATSDIGLTTTDTQYF.

V and J are TRBV30 and TRBJ2-7; the match to TRBD2 covers 7 bases. CDR1 GTSNPN and CDR2 SVGIG come from the germline V gene (reference sequence). The CDR3 covers 13 residues. Trimming removed 3 bases from V and 4 bases from J; junction bases left unmatched: 6. The CDR3 loop is CAWSPGGGYEQYF. CDR3 bases: TGTGCCTGGAGCCCCGGCGGGGGTTACGAGCAGTACTTC.

V and J are TRBV6-2 or TRBV6-3 and TRBJ2-3; the D gene is possibly TRBD1 (6 bases). The CDR3 covers 15 residues. In germline, CDR1 is MNHEY, CDR2 SVGEGT. Trimming left V 6 bases short and J 1 base short, with 14 bases between. The CDR3 coding sequence is TGTGCCAGCAGCAATTCAGGGGTAGGCACAGATACGCAGTATTTT. This sequence encodes CASSNSGVGTDTQYF.

CDR3 residues: CASSTGGASGIEQYF. Written as DNA, the CDR3 is TGTGCCAGCAGTACCGGGGGGGCCTCTGGTATCGAGCAGTACTTC. The V gene is TRBV6-6, the J gene TRBJ2-7; TRBD2 agrees at 8 bases. CDR1 and CDR2 (germline): MNHNY, SVGAGI (reference sequence). V shed 5 bases, J shed 6 bases, and the junction held 12 bases outside the gene matches. The CDR3 covers 15 residues.

The chain carries TRBV9 and TRBJ2-1, with D tentatively TRBD2 (6 bases). This CDR3 region has 17 residues. V was trimmed by 3 bases and J by 0 bases, leaving 16 bases between them. CDR1 and CDR2 from the germline V gene are SGDLS and YYNGEE. The DNA for the CDR3 is TGTGCCAGCAGCGCCCAAGCGGGCCCATACTCCTACAATGAGCAGTTCTTC. Its protein product is CASSAQAGPYSYNEQFF.

V gene TRBV3-1 (or the pseudogene TRBV3-2) combines with J gene TRBJ2-3, with 12 nucleotides matching TRBD2. The trim removed 5 bases at V and 6 bases at J, leaving 12 bases unmatched. This CDR3 region has 17 residues. The germline CDR1 and CDR2 sequences are LGHDT and YNNKEL (reference sequence). The CDR3 DNA reads TGTGCCAGCAGCATTCGACTAGCGGGGGCTCTACAGGATACGCAGTATTTT. Translated, it gives CASSIRLAGALQDTQYF.

The rearrangement uses TRBV7-6 and TRBJ2-5, with 9 bases lining up with TRBD1. This CDR3 spans 13 amino acids. V lost 1 base to trimming and J lost 9 bases; unmatched junction nucleotides: 3. In germline, CDR1 is SGHVS, CDR2 FNYEAQ. CDR3 region: CASSLGRDRAQYF. For the CDR3, the DNA is TGTGCCAGCAGCTTAGGCAGGGACAGGGCCCAGTACTTC.

The chain couples TRBV19 to TRBJ1-3, with D perhaps matching TRBD1 (5 bases). CDR1 is LNHDA, CDR2 SQIVND, per germline (reference sequence). The V and J ends lost 3 bases and 1 base respectively, with 10 bases between them. The CDR3 is 15 residues long. The CDR3 spells CASSMPQGSGNTIYF. The CDR3 DNA reads TGTGCCAGTAGTATGCCCCAGGGTTCTGGAAACACCATATATTTT.

Here the CDR3 DNA reads TGTGCCAGCAGCCAAGAAGGGCGGGACACAGATACGCAGTATTTT. This sequence encodes CASSQEGRDTDTQYF. This chain links TRBV4-2 with TRBJ2-3, with a possible D match to TRBD2 (6 bases). The germline V gene has CDR1 LGHNA and CDR2 YNFKEQ. Trimming removed 0 bases at V and 2 bases at J, with 9 bases between. The length of the CDR3 is 15 residues.

V and J are TRBV11-2 and TRBJ2-2, with 7 bases matching TRBD2. CDR1 is SGHAT and CDR2 is FQNNGV in the germline V gene. With V trimmed by 1 base and J by 1 base, 0 bases remained unmatched. The CDR3 is made up of 15 amino acids. Here the CDR3 DNA reads TGTGCCAGCAGCTTAGCGGGGGGGAACACCGGGGAGCTGTTTTTT. The encoded protein is CASSLAGGNTGELFF.

CDR3 nucleotides: TGTGCCAGCACCCCGGGGAGGGGGAGGTCCCCGAACACCGGGGAGCTGTTTTTT. This codes for CASTPGRGRSPNTGELFF. The V call is TRBV5-6, the J call TRBJ2-2, with a tentative D call TRBD2 (7 bases). Germline V gene sequence: CDR1 SGHDT, CDR2 YYEEEE. V shed 6 bases and J shed 0 bases, with 21 bases lying between them. This CDR3 is 18 amino acids long.

About this clone itself: This sample also contains other DNA sequences that code for the same CDR3. V usage is TRBV12-5 and J usage is TRBJ2-7, with D possibly matching TRBD2 (6 bases). CDR3 length: 11 amino acids. CDR1 is LGHNT and CDR2 is FRNRAP in the germline V gene. Trimming shortened V by 3 bases and J by 6 bases, and 6 bases separated the two germline ends. The CDR3, as DNA: TGTGCTAGTGGTTTCGGGGGCGAGCAGTACTTC. Protein: CASGFGGEQYF.

The chain employs TRBV11-2 and TRBJ2-7; 10 nucleotides align to TRBD2. There are 15 residues in the CDR3. Germline V gene sequence: CDR1 SGHAT, CDR2 FQNNGV. Unmatched junction bases numbered 7, after V lost 6 bases and J lost 2 bases. CDR3 residues: CASRASGGPAYEQYF. The CDR3 DNA reads TGTGCCAGCAGGGCTAGCGGGGGCCCAGCCTACGAGCAGTACTTC. The full variable domain, rest sourced from reference TRBV11-2 and TRBJ2-7, is EAGVAQSPRYKIIEKRQSVAFWCNPISGHATLYWYQQILGQGPKLLIQFQNNGVVDDSQLPKDRFSAERLKGVDSTLKIQPAKLEDSAVYLCASRASGGPAYEQYFGPGTRLTVT.

The chain couples TRBV5-4 to TRBJ2-5; the match to TRBD2 covers 9 bases. This CDR3 has 14 amino acids. The V gene's germline CDR1 is SGHNT and CDR2 YYREEE (reference sequence). After removal of 4 bases from V and 1 base from J, the junction contained 2 bases not matched to a gene. CDR3 in DNA: TGTGCCAGCAGCGCGGGACTAGCCCAAGAGACCCAGTACTTC. Its protein product is CASSAGLAQETQYF.

J is TRBJ2-2 and V is TRBV11-2; D not certain. Trimming cost V 5 bases and J 5 bases, with 15 bases left between them. CDR3 length: 15 residues. CDR1 is SGHAT and CDR2 is FQNNGV in the germline V gene. CDR3 in DNA: TGTGCCAGCAGCGTCGGCGCGGCCGGTACCGGGGAGCTGTTTTTT. Protein product: CASSVGAAGTGELFF.

The V gene is TRBV3-1 (or the pseudogene TRBV3-2), the J gene TRBJ1-2; D gene unclear. The V gene's germline CDR1 is LGHDT and CDR2 YNNKEL (reference sequence). Trimming stripped 1 base from V and 2 bases from J, with 8 bases between. The CDR3 spans 14 residues. CDR3 sequence (DNA): TGTGCCAGCAGCCAAGTCGACACGAACTATGGCTACACCTTC. Encoded protein: CASSQVDTNYGYTF.

This chain joins TRBV5-1 and TRBJ2-5; 7 bases fit TRBD2. After removal of 2 bases from V and 1 base from J, the junction contained 2 bases not matched to a gene. This CDR3 contains 14 residues. Germline assignment: CDR1 SGHRS and CDR2 YFSETQ. The CDR3 DNA follows: TGCGCCAGCAGCTTAAGCGGGACCCAAGAGACCCAGTACTTC. Translation: CASSLSGTQETQYF.